The 3 T cell receptor beta chains listed next were all sequenced from one sample in a study of blood T cells in healthy people across ages. Sample-barcoded 5' priming and a J-beta primer mix drove a second PCR of roughly 6 to 12 cycles. TCRdb reanalysed the 5' RACE reads using MiXCR and keeps one entry per CDR3 protein. The sample includes 700,000 or so distinct CDR3 sequences, approximately 21% of them seen just once. Sequencing used blood. The receptor set was obtained from a man in his 70s in good health.

A few counts support this clonotype. CDR3 nucleotides: TGCGCCACCTCCTCTAGGGGCACAGATACGCAGTATTTT. This encodes CATSSRGTDTQYF. The rearrangement joins TRBV5-1 to TRBJ2-3; D unclear. The V end was cut by 9 bases, the J end by 1 base, with 12 bases between. The length of the CDR3 is 13 residues. Germline CDR1 reads SGHRS; CDR2 reads YFSETQ.

A few counts support this clonotype. The V gene is TRBV12-3 or TRBV12-4, the J gene TRBJ2-2; tentatively, D is TRBD1 or TRBD2 (5 bases each). Deletions cut 7 bases from V and 6 bases from J, with 15 bases between. The CDR3 totals 14 residues. The CDR3 DNA sequence: TGTGCCAGCACCCTTTTGAGGGGCCCCGGGGAGCTGTTTTTT. Residues: CASTLLRGPGELFF.

This chain uses TRBV6-2 or TRBV6-3 with TRBJ2-1; TRBD2 matches at 12 bases. Trimming at V came to 6 bases and at J to 7 bases, leaving 7 bases not matched to a gene. CDR1 and CDR2 (germline): MNHEY, SVGEGT. The CDR3 has 15 amino acids. The chain's CDR3 is CASRRLAGGGNEQFF. Here the CDR3 DNA reads TGTGCCAGCAGACGCCTAGCGGGAGGGGGAAATGAGCAGTTCTTC.